Listed here are 20 T cell receptor beta chains from one sample, sequenced in a study of blood T cell repertoires in COVID-19. TCRdb's copy holds only in-frame clones and misses some; the assay was immunoSEQ multiplex PCR. Seen here are some 20,000 clones, nearly 90% observed once, and the top ten hold roughly 5.5%. The sequencing sample was made of peripheral blood. These receptors originate from a human donor in a cohort sampled during active COVID-19.

The J gene is TRBJ2-5, the V gene TRBV24-1; D may be TRBD2 (5 bases). The V and J ends lost 8 bases and 5 bases respectively, with 14 bases between them. Germline V gene lookup returns CDR1 KGHDR and CDR2 SFDVKD. This CDR3 is 13 amino acids long. As DNA, the CDR3 is TGTGCCACCATGTCGAGGGAGACGGAGACCCAGTACTTC. It translates to CATMSRETETQYF.

The chain couples TRBV6-1 to TRBJ1-2; D uncertain. V shed 1 base and J shed 3 bases, with 6 bases lying between them. Germline V gene lookup returns CDR1 MNHNS and CDR2 SASEGT. This CDR3 has 13 amino acids. The CDR3 sequence: CASSEGLDYGYTF. The CDR3 nucleotides are TGTGCCAGCAGTGAAGGACTCGACTATGGCTACACCTTC.

V usage is TRBV28 and J usage is TRBJ1-1; a possible D gene is TRBD1 (6 bases). CDR3 length: 15 residues. The germline gives CDR1 MDHEN, CDR2 SYDVKM. Between the trimmed V and J ends, which lost 1 base and 2 bases, there was a span of 11 bases. The CDR3: CASSLFGTYNTEAFF. In nucleotides, the CDR3 is TGTGCCAGCAGTTTATTTGGGACATACAACACTGAAGCTTTCTTT. Full variable domain (remainder filled in from reference TRBV28 and TRBJ1-1): DVKVTQSSRYLVKRTGEKVFLECVQDMDHENMFWYRQDPGLGLRLIYFSYDVKMKEKGDIPEGYSVSREKKERFSLILESASTNQTSMYLCASSLFGTYNTEAFFGQGTRLTVV.

The genes are TRBV19 and TRBJ2-3, with a weak D call TRBD2 (6 bases). From germline, CDR1 is LNHDA and CDR2 SQIVND (reference sequence). Trimming removed 3 bases at V and 0 bases at J, with 13 bases between. The CDR3 length is 16 residues. The CDR3 is CASSIDGGGSTDTQYF. The CDR3 region has the DNA TGTGCCAGTAGTATCGACGGCGGAGGGAGCACAGATACGCAGTATTTT.

The chain couples TRBV4-2 to TRBJ2-7; perhaps TRBD2 as D (5 bases). Trimming took off 3 bases at V and 5 bases at J, with 11 bases between the two ends. CDR3 length: 13 amino acids. Germline CDR1 is LGHNA and CDR2 is YNFKEQ. CDR3 nucleotides: TGTGCCAGCAGCCACGCGCGGGCCAACGAGCAGTACTTC. Translation: CASSHARANEQYF.

The genes are TRBV5-1 and TRBJ2-1, with 8 bases that match TRBD1. J gave up 7 bases and V 4 bases, and 13 bases lay outside the gene matches. The germline V gene has CDR1 SGHRS and CDR2 YFSETQ. The CDR3 covers 16 residues. The CDR3 coding sequence is TGCGCCAGCAGCCGAACGACCGGGACAGGTGGGAATGAGCAGTTCTTC. As protein: CASSRTTGTGGNEQFF. The entire variable domain, with the rest obtained from reference TRBV5-1 and TRBJ2-1, is as follows: KAGVTQTPRYLIKTRGQQVTLSCSPISGHRSVSWYQQTPGQGLQFLFEYFSETQRNKGNFPGRFSGRQFSNSRSEMNVSTLELGDSALYLCASSRTTGTGGNEQFFGPGTRLTVL.

The chain joins TRBV5-1 to TRBJ1-4; a possible D gene is TRBD1 (5 bases). Between the trimmed V and J ends, which lost 0 bases and 8 bases, there was a span of 11 bases. CDR3 length equals 14 residues. Germline V gene lookup returns CDR1 SGHRS and CDR2 YFSETQ. The CDR3 spells CASSLEGLREKLFF. As DNA, the CDR3 is TGCGCCAGCAGCTTGGAGGGGTTGAGGGAAAAACTGTTTTTT.

This chain's CDR3 is CASRSNTDSRKTEAFF. CDR3 bases: TGTGCCAGCAGAAGTAATACGGACAGTCGGAAGACTGAAGCTTTCTTT. The chain recombines TRBV5-4 with TRBJ1-1, with D maybe TRBD1 (6 bases). Trimming pared 5 bases from V and 5 bases from J, leaving 22 bases between. CDR1 and CDR2 from the germline V gene are SGHNT and YYREEE (reference sequence). This CDR3 is 16 amino acids long.

The J gene is TRBJ2-1, the V gene TRBV27; 10 bases agree with TRBD1. Germline V CDR1 and CDR2: MNHEY, SMNVEV (reference sequence). The CDR3 sequence is 17 residues long. V was pared by 2 bases and J by 6 bases, with 10 bases of the junction left unmatched. This chain's CDR3 is CASSLTRQGAEVNEQFF. CDR3 in DNA: TGTGCCAGCAGTTTAACCAGACAGGGGGCCGAAGTCAATGAGCAGTTCTTC.

The chain carries TRBV7-8 and TRBJ2-5; D is possibly TRBD1 (6 bases). The CDR3 length is 14 residues. V was trimmed by 7 bases and J by 3 bases, leaving 15 bases between them. The germline V gene has CDR1 SGHVS and CDR2 FQNEAQ. For the CDR3, the DNA is TGTGCCAGCAAATACCGGGACACTGAAGAGACCCAGTACTTC. This encodes CASKYRDTEETQYF. Supplemented by reference TRBV7-8 and TRBJ2-5, the full variable domain reads GAGVSQSPRYKVAKRGQDVALRCDPISGHVSLFWYQQALGQGPEFLTYFQNEAQLDKSGLPSDRFFAERPEGSVSTLKIQRTQQEDSAVYLCASKYRDTEETQYFGPGTRLLVL.

V gene TRBV27 combines with J gene TRBJ2-7, with 12 bases aligning to TRBD2. CDR3 length: 14 amino acids. Germline CDR1 reads MNHEY; CDR2 reads SMNVEV (reference sequence). J lost 3 bases, V lost 7 bases, and 4 bases had no gene match. The CDR3 bases are TGTGCCAGCACCCCGGGACTAGCGGGCTACGAGCAGTACTTC. Residues: CASTPGLAGYEQYF.

The V and J genes are TRBV15 and TRBJ1-1, with 8 bases identical to TRBD1. CDR3 size: 14 residues. The junction had 3 bases not matched to a gene; V was cut back by 4 bases and J by 2 bases. The germline CDR1 and CDR2 sequences are LNHNV and YYDKDF (reference sequence). CDR3 loop: CATSTGQANTEAFF. The CDR3 bases are TGTGCCACCAGCACGGGACAGGCAAACACTGAAGCTTTCTTT.

For this clone: This same CDR3 is encoded by further DNA sequences in the sample. The J gene is TRBJ1-2, the V gene TRBV20-1; D is possibly TRBD1 (5 bases). There are 14 residues in the CDR3. V lost 3 bases, J lost 5 bases, and 16 bases lay in between. Germline lookup yields CDR1 DFQATT and CDR2 SNEGSKA (reference sequence). The CDR3 coding sequence is TGCAGTGCTAGTGCTCAGGGTCTCGATTATGGCTACACCTTC. This encodes CSASAQGLDYGYTF.

V is TRBV10-3 and J is TRBJ1-5, with TRBD1 matching over 8 bases. The CDR3 sequence is 15 residues long. Losses at the gene ends were 2 bases for V and 6 bases for J; bases not matched to a gene: 6. Germline V CDR1 and CDR2: ENHRY, SYGVKD. In DNA form, the CDR3 reads TGTGCCATCAGTGAGGACAGGGGAACTGGTCAGCCCCAGCATTTT. Translating gives CAISEDRGTGQPQHF.

The chain employs TRBV4-2 and TRBJ2-3; D is undetermined. The CDR3 contains 17 residues. The germline V gene has CDR1 LGHNA and CDR2 YNFKEQ. Trimming cost V 0 bases and J 4 bases, with 17 bases left between them. CDR3 nucleotide sequence: TGTGCCAGCAGCCAAGAACTTCTAGGCCGGAGCCCAGATACGCAGTATTTT. This gives the protein CASSQELLGRSPDTQYF.

The J gene is TRBJ1-4, the V gene TRBV6-1, with D possibly TRBD1 on 5 matching bases. Germline V gives CDR1 MNHNS, CDR2 SASEGT. With 6 bases removed from V and 1 base from J, the gap between germline ends came to 18 bases. This CDR3 contains 17 residues. The CDR3 DNA follows: TGTGCCAGCAGGGAAAAAAGTCCAGGGAAAACTAATGAAAAACTGTTTTTT. This translates into CASREKSPGKTNEKLFF.

The V and J genes are TRBV9 and TRBJ1-2; 8 nucleotides match TRBD1. The length of the CDR3 is 13 residues. V lost 4 bases, J lost 7 bases, and 6 bases stayed unmatched. The germline V gene encodes CDR1 SGDLS and CDR2 YYNGEE. CDR3 in DNA: TGTGCCAGCAGCAGACAGGGGTTGGGTGGCTACACCTTC. This gives the protein CASSRQGLGGYTF. Based on the CDR3 plus reference TRBV9 and TRBJ1-2, the full variable domain is DSGVTQTPKHLITATGQRVTLRCSPRSGDLSVYWYQQSLDQGLQFLIQYYNGEERAKGNILERFSAQQFPDLHSELNLSSLELGDSALYFCASSRQGLGGYTFGSGTRLTVV.

This clone has a handful of counts. The chain recombines TRBV5-4 with TRBJ1-2; D is perhaps TRBD1 (6 bases). In germline, CDR1 is SGHNT, CDR2 YYREEE (reference sequence). The length of the CDR3 is 15 residues. Trimming took off 2 bases at V and 3 bases at J, with 14 bases between the two ends. The CDR3 DNA follows: TGTGCCAGCAGCTTTGCACAGGGAGGGGACTATGGCTACACCTTC. It codes for CASSFAQGGDYGYTF.

The V gene is TRBV21-1, the J gene TRBJ2-7; TRBD2 is the table's D call, not checked against the DNA. TRBV21-1 is given as a pseudogene. The CDR3 is made up of 15 amino acids. CDR3 sequence: CASSKRPGSSYEQYF. The CDR3 DNA is TGTGCCAGCAGCAAACGCCCGGGGAGCTCCTACGAGCAGTACTTC.

This clone turned up a few times. V and J are TRBV30 and TRBJ1-3, with 7 nucleotides matching TRBD1. The CDR3 loop spans 14 amino acids. Germline V CDR1 and CDR2: GTSNPN, SVGIG (reference sequence). V lost 2 bases to trimming and J lost 0 bases; unmatched junction nucleotides: 1. CDR3 sequence reads: CAWSTGDSGNTIYF. The CDR3 DNA is TGTGCCTGGAGTACAGGGGACTCTGGAAACACCATATATTTT.